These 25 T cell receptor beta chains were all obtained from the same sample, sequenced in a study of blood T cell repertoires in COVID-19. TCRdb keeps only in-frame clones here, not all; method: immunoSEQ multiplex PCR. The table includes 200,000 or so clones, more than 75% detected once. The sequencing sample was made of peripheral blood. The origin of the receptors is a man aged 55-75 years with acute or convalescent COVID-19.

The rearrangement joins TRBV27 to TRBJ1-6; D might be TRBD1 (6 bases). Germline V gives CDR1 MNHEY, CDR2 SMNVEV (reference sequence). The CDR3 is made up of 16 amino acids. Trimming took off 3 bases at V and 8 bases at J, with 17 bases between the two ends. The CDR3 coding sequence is TGTGCCAGCAGTTTCCAACAGGGTGGAAGGGATTCACCCCTCCACTTT. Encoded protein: CASSFQQGGRDSPLHF.

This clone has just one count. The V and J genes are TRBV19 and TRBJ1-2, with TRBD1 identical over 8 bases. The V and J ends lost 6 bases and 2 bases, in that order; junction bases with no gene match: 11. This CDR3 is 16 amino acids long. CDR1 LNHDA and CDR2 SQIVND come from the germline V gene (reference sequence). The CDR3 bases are TGTGCCAGTAGCCGACCCGGACAGGGTGGGAACTATGGCTACACCTTC. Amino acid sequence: CASSRPGQGGNYGYTF. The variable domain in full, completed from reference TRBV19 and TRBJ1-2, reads DGGITQSPKYLFRKEGQNVTLSCEQNLNHDAMYWYRQDPGQGLRLIYYSQIVNDFQKGDIAEGYSVSREKKESFPLTVTSAQKNPTAFYLCASSRPGQGGNYGYTFGSGTRLTVV.

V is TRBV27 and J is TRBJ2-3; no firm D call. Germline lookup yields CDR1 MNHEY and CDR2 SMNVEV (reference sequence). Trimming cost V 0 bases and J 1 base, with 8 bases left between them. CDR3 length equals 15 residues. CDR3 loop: CASSLSYQGTDTQYF. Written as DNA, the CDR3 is TGTGCCAGCAGTTTATCGTACCAGGGCACAGATACGCAGTATTTT.

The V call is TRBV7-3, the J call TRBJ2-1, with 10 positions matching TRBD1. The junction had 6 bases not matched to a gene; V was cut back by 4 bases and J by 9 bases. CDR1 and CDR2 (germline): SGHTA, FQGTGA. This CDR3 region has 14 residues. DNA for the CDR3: TGTGCCAGCAGCTCGCGGGACAGGGGCGCTGAGCAGTTCTTC. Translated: CASSSRDRGAEQFF. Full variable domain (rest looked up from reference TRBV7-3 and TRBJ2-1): GAGVSQTPSNKVTEKGKYVELRCDPISGHTALYWYRQSLGQGPEFLIYFQGTGAADDSGLPNDRFFAVRPEGSVSTLKIQRTERGDSAVYLCASSSRDRGAEQFFGPGTRLTVL.

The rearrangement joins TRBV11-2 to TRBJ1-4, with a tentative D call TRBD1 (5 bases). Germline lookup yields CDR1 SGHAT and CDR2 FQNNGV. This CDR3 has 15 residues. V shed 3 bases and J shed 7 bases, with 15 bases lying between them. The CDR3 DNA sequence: TGTGCCAGCAGCTTGGTCCGTGGACAACTTGAAAAACTGTTTTTT. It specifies CASSLVRGQLEKLFF.

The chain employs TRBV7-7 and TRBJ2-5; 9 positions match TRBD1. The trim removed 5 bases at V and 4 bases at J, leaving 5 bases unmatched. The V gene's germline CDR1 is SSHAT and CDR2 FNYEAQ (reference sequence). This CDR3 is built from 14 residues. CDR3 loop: CASSRDRVGETQYF. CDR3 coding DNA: TGTGCCAGCAGCCGGGACAGGGTGGGAGAGACCCAGTACTTC.

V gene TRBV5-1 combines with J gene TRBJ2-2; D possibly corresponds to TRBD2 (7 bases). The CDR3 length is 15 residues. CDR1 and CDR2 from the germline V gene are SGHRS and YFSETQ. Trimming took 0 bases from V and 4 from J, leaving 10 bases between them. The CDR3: CASSLAGGGTGELFF. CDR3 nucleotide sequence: TGCGCCAGCAGCTTGGCGGGGGGCGGCACCGGGGAGCTGTTTTTT. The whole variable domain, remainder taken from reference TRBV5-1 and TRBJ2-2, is KAGVTQTPRYLIKTRGQQVTLSCSPISGHRSVSWYQQTPGQGLQFLFEYFSETQRNKGNFPGRFSGRQFSNSRSEMNVSTLELGDSALYLCASSLAGGGTGELFFGEGSRLTVL.

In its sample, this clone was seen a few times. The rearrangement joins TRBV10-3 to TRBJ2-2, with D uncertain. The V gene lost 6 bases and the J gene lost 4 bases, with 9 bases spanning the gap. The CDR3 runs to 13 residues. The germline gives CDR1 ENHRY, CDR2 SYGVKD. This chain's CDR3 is CAISDTFTGELFF. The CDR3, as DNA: TGTGCCATCAGCGACACATTCACCGGGGAGCTGTTTTTT.

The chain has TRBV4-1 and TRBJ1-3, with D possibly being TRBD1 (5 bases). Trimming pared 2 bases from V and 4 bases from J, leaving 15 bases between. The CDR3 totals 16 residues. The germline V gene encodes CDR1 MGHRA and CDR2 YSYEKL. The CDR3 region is CASSQPGRAQGNTIYF. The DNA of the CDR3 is TGCGCCAGCAGCCAACCGGGCAGGGCTCAAGGAAACACCATATATTTT.

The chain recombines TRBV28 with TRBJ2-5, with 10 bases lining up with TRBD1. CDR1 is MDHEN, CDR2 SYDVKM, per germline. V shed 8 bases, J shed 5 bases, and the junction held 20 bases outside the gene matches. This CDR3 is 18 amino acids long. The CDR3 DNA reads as TGTGCCAGCGTATTAATATACCGGGACAGGGGAATAGGGGAGACCCAGTACTTC. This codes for CASVLIYRDRGIGETQYF.

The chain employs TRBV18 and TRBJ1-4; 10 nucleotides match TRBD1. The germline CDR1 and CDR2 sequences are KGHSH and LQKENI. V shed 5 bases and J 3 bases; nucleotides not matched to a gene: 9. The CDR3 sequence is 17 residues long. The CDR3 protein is CASSSGTGAAANEKLFF. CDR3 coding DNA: TGTGCCAGCTCATCAGGGACAGGGGCAGCAGCTAATGAAAAACTGTTTTTT.

The CDR3 bases are TGCGCCAGCAGCCAAGTCCTAGGACAGGGTCCTGGGGAGCAGTACTTC. It specifies CASSQVLGQGPGEQYF. V and J are TRBV4-1 and TRBJ2-7, with 8 bases fitting TRBD1. The V gene end was trimmed by 1 base and the J gene end by 7 bases; junction bases not matched to a gene: 12. Looked up from germline, CDR1 is MGHRA and CDR2 is YSYEKL. There are 16 residues in the CDR3.

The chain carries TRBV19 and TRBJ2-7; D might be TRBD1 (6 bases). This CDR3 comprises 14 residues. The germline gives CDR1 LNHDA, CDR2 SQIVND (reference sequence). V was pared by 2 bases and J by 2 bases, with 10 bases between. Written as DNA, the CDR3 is TGTGCCAGTAGTATAACAGGGAGCCCCTACGAGCAGTACTTC. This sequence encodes CASSITGSPYEQYF.

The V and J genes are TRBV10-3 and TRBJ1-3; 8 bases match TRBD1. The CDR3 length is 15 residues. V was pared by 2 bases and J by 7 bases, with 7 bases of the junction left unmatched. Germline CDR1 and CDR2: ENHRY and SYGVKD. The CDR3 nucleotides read TGTGCCATCAGTGAGGGACAGGGAAAGGGGAACACCATATATTTT. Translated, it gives CAISEGQGKGNTIYF.

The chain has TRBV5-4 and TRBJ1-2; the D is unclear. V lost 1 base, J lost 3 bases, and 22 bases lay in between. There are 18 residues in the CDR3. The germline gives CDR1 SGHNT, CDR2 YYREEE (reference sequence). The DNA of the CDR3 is TGTGCCAGCAGCTTGCTTCTTGTTTCGTCAGAGGAGGACTATGGCTACACCTTC. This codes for CASSLLLVSSEEDYGYTF.

The CDR3: CSGTSTNTEAFF. The DNA for the CDR3 is TGCAGCGGAACGTCGACTAACACTGAAGCTTTCTTT. The chain combines TRBV29-1 with TRBJ1-1; D call uncertain. V gave up 7 bases and J gave up 2 bases, with 11 bases separating them. The CDR3 runs 12 residues. The germline V gene has CDR1 SQVTM and CDR2 ANQGSEA.

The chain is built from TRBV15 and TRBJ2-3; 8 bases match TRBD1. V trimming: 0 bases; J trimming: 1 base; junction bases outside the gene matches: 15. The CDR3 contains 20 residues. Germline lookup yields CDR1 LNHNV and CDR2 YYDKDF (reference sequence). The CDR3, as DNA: TGTGCCACCAGCAGAGATTACTTCGGGGGAGCAGGGGGCGGCACAGATACGCAGTATTTT. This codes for CATSRDYFGGAGGGTDTQYF.

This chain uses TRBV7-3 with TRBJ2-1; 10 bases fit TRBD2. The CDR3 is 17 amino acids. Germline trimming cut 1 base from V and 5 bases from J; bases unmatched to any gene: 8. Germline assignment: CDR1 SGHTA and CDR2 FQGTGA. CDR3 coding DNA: TGTGCCAGCAGCTTAAGTTTAGCGGGGGGACTTGACAATGAGCAGTTCTTC. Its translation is CASSLSLAGGLDNEQFF.

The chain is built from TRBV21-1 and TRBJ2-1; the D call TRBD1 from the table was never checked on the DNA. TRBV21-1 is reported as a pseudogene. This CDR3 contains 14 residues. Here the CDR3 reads CASSLRQAYNEQFF. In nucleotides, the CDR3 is TGTGCCAGCAGCCTACGACAGGCCTACAATGAGCAGTTCTTC.

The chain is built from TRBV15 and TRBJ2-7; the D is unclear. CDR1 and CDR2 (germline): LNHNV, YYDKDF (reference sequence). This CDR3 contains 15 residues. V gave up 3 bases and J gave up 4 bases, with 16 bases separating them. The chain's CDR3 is CATSSDHSLGYEQYF. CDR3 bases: TGTGCCACCAGCAGCGATCACAGCCTTGGGTACGAGCAGTACTTC.

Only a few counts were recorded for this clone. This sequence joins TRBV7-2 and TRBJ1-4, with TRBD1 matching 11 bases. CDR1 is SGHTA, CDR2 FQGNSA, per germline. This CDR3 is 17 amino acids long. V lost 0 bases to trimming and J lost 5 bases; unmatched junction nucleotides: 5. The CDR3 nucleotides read TGTGCCAGCAGCTTAGCAGGACAGGGGGCGGTGAATGAAAAACTGTTTTTT. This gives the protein CASSLAGQGAVNEKLFF.

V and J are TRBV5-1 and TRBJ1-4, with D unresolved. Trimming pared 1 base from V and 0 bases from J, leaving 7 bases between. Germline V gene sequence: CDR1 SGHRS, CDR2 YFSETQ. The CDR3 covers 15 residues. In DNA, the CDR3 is TGCGCCAGCAGCTTGAGGAGAGCAACTAATGAAAAACTGTTTTTT. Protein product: CASSLRRATNEKLFF.

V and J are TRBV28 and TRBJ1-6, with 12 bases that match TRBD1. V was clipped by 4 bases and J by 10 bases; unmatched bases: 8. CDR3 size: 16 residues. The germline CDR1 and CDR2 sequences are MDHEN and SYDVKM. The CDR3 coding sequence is TGTGCCAGCAGTTCCGGGACAGGGGGCGCGTTGTCACCCCTCCACTTT. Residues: CASSSGTGGALSPLHF.

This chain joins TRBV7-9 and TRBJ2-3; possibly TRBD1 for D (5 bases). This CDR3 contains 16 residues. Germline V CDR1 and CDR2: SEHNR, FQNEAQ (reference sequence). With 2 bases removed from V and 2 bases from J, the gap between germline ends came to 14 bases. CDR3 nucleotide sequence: TGTGCCAGCAGCTTAAGGGGCCAGGGCCCCACAGATACGCAGTATTTT. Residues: CASSLRGQGPTDTQYF. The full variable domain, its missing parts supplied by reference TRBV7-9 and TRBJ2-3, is DTGVSQNPRHKITKRGQNVTFRCDPISEHNRLYWYRQTLGQGPEFLTYFQNEAQLEKSRLLSDRFSAERPKGSFSTLEIQRTEQGDSAMYLCASSLRGQGPTDTQYFGPGTRLTVL.

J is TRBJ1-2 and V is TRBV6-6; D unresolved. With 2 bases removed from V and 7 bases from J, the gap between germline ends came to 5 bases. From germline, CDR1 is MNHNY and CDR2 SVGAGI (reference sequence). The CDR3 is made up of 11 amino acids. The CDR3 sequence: CASSYGSGYTF. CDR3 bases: TGTGCCAGCAGTTACGGCAGTGGCTACACCTTC.